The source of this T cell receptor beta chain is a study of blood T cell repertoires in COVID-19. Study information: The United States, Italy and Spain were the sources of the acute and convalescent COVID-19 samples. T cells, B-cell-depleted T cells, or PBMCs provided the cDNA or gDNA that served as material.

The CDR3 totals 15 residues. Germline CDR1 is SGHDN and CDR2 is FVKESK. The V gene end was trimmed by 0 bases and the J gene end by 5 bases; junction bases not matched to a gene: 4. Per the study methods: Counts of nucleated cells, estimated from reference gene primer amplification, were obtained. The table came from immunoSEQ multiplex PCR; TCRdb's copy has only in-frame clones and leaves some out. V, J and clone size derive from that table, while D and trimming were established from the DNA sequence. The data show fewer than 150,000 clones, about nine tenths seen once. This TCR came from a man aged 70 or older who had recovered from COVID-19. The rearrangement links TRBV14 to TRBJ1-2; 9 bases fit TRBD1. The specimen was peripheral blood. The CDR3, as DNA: TGTGCCAGCAGCCAAGACCAGGACAGGGGTTATGGCTACACCTTC. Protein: CASSQDQDRGYGYTF.